The 6 T cell receptor beta chains below were found in one sample sequenced in a study of cytomegalovirus exposure and HLA in healthy donors. The study ran its PCR with 60 Vbeta and 13 Jbeta primers. The table came from immunoSEQ multiplex PCR; TCRdb's copy has only in-frame clones and leaves some out. Here the sample spans 35,000 to 45,000 clones, 81% being singletons. Material: PBMCs. The receptors were sampled from a woman in her forties in good health and CMV-seronegative.

This clone was detected only once. CDR3 region: CASSYAGNTEAFF. The CDR3 DNA is TGTGCCAGCAGTTACGCGGGGAACACTGAAGCTTTCTTT. The chain combines TRBV6-5 with TRBJ1-1; no firm D call. This CDR3 spans 13 amino acids. Germline lookup yields CDR1 MNHEY and CDR2 SVGAGI. V was clipped by 2 bases and J by 1 base, with 5 bases between them.

The chain carries TRBV25-1 and TRBJ1-3; the D is unclear. Germline V CDR1 and CDR2: MGHDK, SYGVNS. Trimming took 2 bases from V and 4 from J, leaving 6 bases between them. The CDR3 is 13 amino acids. CDR3 protein: CASSEPKGNTIYF. The DNA of the CDR3 is TGTGCCAGCAGTGAACCTAAGGGAAACACCATATATTTT.

The chain employs TRBV5-1 and TRBJ1-2; 8 bases match TRBD1. Germline CDR1 and CDR2: SGHRS and YFSETQ. This CDR3 comprises 15 residues. With 4 bases clipped from V and 7 bases from J, the junction kept 12 bases outside the gene matches. The CDR3 protein is CASSPGTGVHIGYTF. The CDR3, as DNA: TGCGCCAGCAGCCCCGGGACAGGTGTCCATATTGGCTACACCTTC.

V and J are TRBV7-2 and TRBJ1-2; perhaps TRBD1 as D (6 bases). Trimming stripped 3 bases from V and 3 bases from J, with 8 bases between. The CDR3 is made up of 13 amino acids. Germline V gene lookup returns CDR1 SGHTA and CDR2 FQGNSA. Here the CDR3 reads CASSFGQHYGYTF. The CDR3 DNA is TGTGCCAGCAGCTTTGGACAGCACTATGGCTACACCTTC.

The rearrangement uses TRBV5-1 and TRBJ1-6, with D uncertain. The germline V gene encodes CDR1 SGHRS and CDR2 YFSETQ. Trimming cost V 0 bases and J 5 bases, with 12 bases left between them. The CDR3 length is 16 residues. The CDR3 DNA sequence: TGCGCCAGCAGCTTGGGACAAGCTGCGAATAATTCACCCCTCCACTTT. Translation: CASSLGQAANNSPLHF.

The chain employs TRBV6-5 and TRBJ2-2; TRBD1 is a possible D gene (8 bases). From germline, CDR1 is MNHEY and CDR2 SVGAGI. V lost 6 bases to trimming and J lost 7 bases, with 15 bases between them. This CDR3 is 14 amino acids long. CDR3 region: CASSLQGGFGELFF. DNA for the CDR3: TGTGCCAGCAGCTTACAGGGGGGGTTCGGGGAGCTGTTTTTT.